In this sample, the clone carrying this T cell receptor beta chain turned up many times. Its target is not known. V lost 3 bases and J 4 bases, leaving 12 bases between the germline ends. CDR3 length: 14 amino acids. Germline loops: CDR1 WSHSY, CDR2 SAAADI. It was RNA transcripts that yielded the amplified TCR beta CDR3 regions. First-round RT-PCR with HTBI primers amplified the TCR CDR3 region. TCRdb reprocessed the multiplex PCR reads with MiXCR, giving one entry per CDR3 protein. There are roughly 580,000 distinct CDR3 sequences in the sample; approximately 14% occur only once, and roughly 5.7% lies in the top ten. The data were taken from a study of T cells in Graves' hyperthyroidism and ophthalmopathy. Study context: Blood was drawn when the patient was first diagnosed and still untreated. Overall study results and limits: Separation of ophthalmopathy from stable hyperthyroidism was achieved by a 13 V-J model. Clonotypes that were expanded in thyroid above 0.001 mostly appeared in blood too. Model predictions of ophthalmopathy came a median approximately 6 months before onset.

The sequenced material came from blood. The origin of this receptor is a woman aged 30 to 39 with Graves' hyperthyroidism that later progressed to Graves' ophthalmopathy. This chain connects TRBV10-2 to TRBJ1-2; D is ambiguous. For the CDR3, the DNA is TGCGCCAGCAGTGATACGAGACAAAGCTATGGCTACACCTTC. Amino acid sequence: CASSDTRQSYGYTF.